This is a list of T cell receptor beta chains from one sample in a study of regulatory T cells in long-lasting Graves disease. TCRdb called the multiplex PCR reads again in MiXCR, with one record for every CDR3 protein. This repertoire shows a few hundred thousand distinct CDR3 sequences, approximately 25% found once; its top ten account for around 30%. This material consisted of peripheral blood mononuclear cells (PBMCs), taken when the disease was refractory, from a patient treated with antithyroid drugs. The receptors originated from a woman in her thirties or forties with Graves disease. CDR3s include the opening cysteine and the closing phenylalanine or tryptophan. The D gene is left open where the match is weak. The size of a clone is reported for some rows only, either as once, few or many, or as a class for expanded clones.

clone_size: few; j_call: TRBJ1-5; d_call: TRBD1; v_call: TRBV6-2/TRBV6-3; cdr3_aa: CASSEGLGTGGRQPQHF; cdr3_nt: TGTGCCAGCAGTGAAGGTCTGGGGACAGGGGGCAGGCAGCCCCAGCATTTT
clone_size: .; j_call: TRBJ1-1; d_call: .; v_call: TRBV4-1; cdr3_aa: CASSPRDGGSTEAFF; cdr3_nt: TGCGCCAGCAGCCCCAGGGACGGTGGTAGCACTGAAGCTTTCTTT
clone_size: many; j_call: TRBJ2-5; d_call: TRBD2; v_call: TRBV28; cdr3_aa: CATAGLPGLQETQYF; cdr3_nt: TGTGCCACCGCGGGCCTTCCGGGACTACAAGAGACCCAGTACTTC
clone_size: many; j_call: TRBJ2-2; d_call: .; v_call: TRBV10-2; cdr3_aa: CASSWSSGNTGELFF; cdr3_nt: TGCGCCAGCAGTTGGTCCAGCGGCAACACCGGGGAGCTGTTTTTT
clone_size: few; j_call: TRBJ1-3; d_call: .; v_call: TRBV10-3; cdr3_aa: CAIREGNTIYF; cdr3_nt: TGTGCCATCAGGGAAGGAAACACCATATATTTT
clone_size: once; j_call: TRBJ1-3; d_call: .; v_call: TRBV9; cdr3_aa: CASSVLDSGNTIYF; cdr3_nt: TGTGCCAGCAGCGTACTCGACTCTGGAAACACCATATATTTT
clone_size: many; j_call: TRBJ2-7; d_call: TRBD2; v_call: TRBV7-9; cdr3_aa: CASSPGGGSYEQYF; cdr3_nt: TGTGCCAGCAGTCCGGGGGGGGGCTCCTACGAGCAGTACTTC
clone_size: many; j_call: TRBJ2-2; d_call: TRBD2; v_call: TRBV28; cdr3_aa: CASSPVPGTINTGELFF; cdr3_nt: TGTGCCAGCAGCCCCGTCCCCGGGACTATTAACACCGGGGAGCTGTTTTTT
clone_size: many; j_call: TRBJ2-7; d_call: .; v_call: TRBV2; cdr3_aa: CASWDTGGYF; cdr3_nt: TGTGCCAGTTGGGACACAGGAGGGTACTTC
clone_size: many; j_call: TRBJ1-2; d_call: .; v_call: TRBV11-2; cdr3_aa: CASSFGPQPNYGYTF; cdr3_nt: TGTGCCAGCAGCTTCGGGCCCCAGCCTAACTATGGCTACACCTTC
clone_size: few; j_call: TRBJ1-1; d_call: .; v_call: TRBV9; cdr3_aa: CASSVVEVVTEAFF; cdr3_nt: TGTGCCAGCAGCGTAGTTGAGGTCGTAACTGAAGCTTTCTTT
clone_size: .; j_call: TRBJ2-2; d_call: TRBD2; v_call: TRBV20-1; cdr3_aa: CSARVPGGPAGELFF; cdr3_nt: TGCAGTGCTAGAGTGCCGGGAGGGCCGGCCGGGGAGCTGTTTTTT
clone_size: few; j_call: TRBJ2-2; d_call: TRBD1; v_call: TRBV11-1; cdr3_aa: CASSLEDSAQGIDGELFF; cdr3_nt: TGTGCCAGCAGCTTAGAAGATTCGGCACAGGGGATTGACGGGGAGCTGTTTTTT
clone_size: many; j_call: TRBJ2-7; d_call: TRBD2; v_call: TRBV5-6; cdr3_aa: CASSLGASGTYEQYF; cdr3_nt: TGTGCCAGCAGCTTGGGAGCTAGCGGGACGTACGAGCAGTACTTC
clone_size: .; j_call: TRBJ2-5; d_call: .; v_call: TRBV30; cdr3_aa: CAWSARALQETQYF; cdr3_nt: TGTGCCTGGAGTGCCCGGGCCCTCCAAGAGACCCAGTACTTC
clone_size: few; j_call: TRBJ1-3; d_call: .; v_call: TRBV11-2; cdr3_aa: CASSSSEPVIYF; cdr3_nt: TGTGCCAGCAGCTCCTCCGAGCCCGTCATATATTTT
clone_size: .; j_call: TRBJ1-1; d_call: .; v_call: TRBV10-3; cdr3_aa: CAISEPSSPLNTEALF; cdr3_nt: TGTGCCATCAGTGAGCCGAGCTCCCCCCTTAACACTGAAGCTCTCTTT